These 25 T cell receptor beta chains originate from one sample sequenced in a study of blood T cell repertoires in COVID-19. Clones were sequenced by immunoSEQ multiplex PCR, and TCRdb holds only the in-frame ones, with some missing. Of 76,000 or so clones listed, roughly nine tenths are singletons. Input material: peripheral blood. The receptors were gathered from a man older than 75 in a cohort sampled during active COVID-19.

DNA of the CDR3: TGTGCCAGCAGCGCCCGACAGGGGGTCGAGCAGTACTTC. This encodes CASSARQGVEQYF. The chain is built from TRBV7-7 and TRBJ2-7; 9 positions match TRBD1. The CDR3 spans 13 residues. Germline CDR1 is SSHAT and CDR2 is FNYEAQ (reference sequence). V was pared by 5 bases and J by 6 bases, with 5 bases of the junction left unmatched.

The rearrangement uses TRBV10-3 and TRBJ2-5, with 10 nucleotides matching TRBD2. CDR3 length: 15 residues. The germline gives CDR1 ENHRY, CDR2 SYGVKD. Unmatched junction bases numbered 11, after V lost 6 bases and J lost 7 bases. The CDR3 sequence is CAIRESGGAEGTQYF. In DNA, the CDR3 is TGTGCCATCAGGGAGAGCGGGGGGGCCGAGGGGACCCAGTACTTC.

This sequence joins TRBV2 and TRBJ2-1; the match to TRBD1 covers 12 bases. Germline V lookup: CDR1 SNHLY, CDR2 FYNNEI. The V and J ends lost 6 bases and 5 bases, in that order; junction bases with no gene match: 5. The CDR3 runs 15 residues. The CDR3 reads CASRGDRGRDNEQFF. CDR3 nucleotides: TGTGCCAGCAGGGGGGACAGGGGGCGCGACAATGAGCAGTTCTTC.

The chain carries TRBV27 and TRBJ2-7, with TRBD1 as a possible D gene (5 bases). The germline CDR1 and CDR2 sequences are MNHEY and SMNVEV (reference sequence). Deletions cut 6 bases from V and 2 bases from J, with 17 bases between. The CDR3 runs to 15 residues. In DNA form, the CDR3 reads TGTGCCAGCAGCCCACAACAGGCCCCGACCTACGAGCAGTACGTC. This encodes CASSPQQAPTYEQYV.

The chain employs TRBV3-1 (or the pseudogene TRBV3-2) and TRBJ1-1, with 9 nucleotides matching TRBD1. Germline-derived CDR1 and CDR2 are LGHDT and YNNKEL (reference sequence). V shed 4 bases, J shed 5 bases, and the junction held 14 bases outside the gene matches. This CDR3 spans 17 amino acids. The CDR3 reads CASSPGLWGQGGTEAFF. The CDR3 DNA reads as TGTGCCAGCAGCCCGGGACTTTGGGGACAGGGCGGAACTGAAGCTTTCTTT.

V usage is TRBV3-1 (or the pseudogene TRBV3-2) and J usage is TRBJ2-5; a weak D match, TRBD1 (7 bases). V was cut by 4 bases and J by 5 bases, with 17 bases left in between. This CDR3 region has 15 residues. Germline V gene sequence: CDR1 LGHDT, CDR2 YNNKEL (reference sequence). The CDR3 loop reads CASSPGGLLSETQYF. The CDR3 nucleotides are TGTGCCAGCAGCCCAGGGGGGCTGTTATCGGAGACCCAGTACTTC.

The chain uses TRBV7-9 and TRBJ2-3, with TRBD2 matching 9 bases. CDR3 length: 14 amino acids. Germline V CDR1 and CDR2: SEHNR, FQNEAQ (reference sequence). V dropped 5 bases and J dropped 2; count of bases not matched to a gene: 2. CDR3 sequence: CASSERGDTDTQYF. In DNA form, the CDR3 reads TGTGCCAGCAGCGAGCGGGGGGACACAGATACGCAGTATTTT.

The rearrangement links TRBV9 to TRBJ1-2; D gene unclear. The germline V gene encodes CDR1 SGDLS and CDR2 YYNGEE. The V and J ends lost 5 bases and 5 bases respectively, with 16 bases between them. CDR3 length: 14 residues. Written as DNA, the CDR3 is TGTGCCAGCAGTATAGCCTCCGAGGAGTATGGCTACACCTTC. This gives the protein CASSIASEEYGYTF. Using reference TRBV9 and TRBJ1-2 for the parts outside the CDR3, the full variable domain is DSGVTQTPKHLITATGQRVTLRCSPRSGDLSVYWYQQSLDQGLQFLIQYYNGEERAKGNILERFSAQQFPDLHSELNLSSLELGDSALYFCASSIASEEYGYTFGSGTRLTVV.

The chain employs TRBV28 and TRBJ1-2; D gene uncertain. This CDR3 is 13 amino acids long. V was pared by 11 bases and J by 1 base, with 14 bases between. Germline values: CDR1 MDHEN, CDR2 SYDVKM. The CDR3 region is CAGIARFNYGYTF. The CDR3 bases are TGTGCCGGCATCGCCAGGTTTAACTATGGCTACACCTTC.

In DNA form, the CDR3 reads TGTGCCAGCACTTACGGAGGAGGGAGCTCCTATAATTCACCCCTCCACTTT. Translation gives CASTYGGGSSYNSPLHF. The chain links TRBV3-1 (or the pseudogene TRBV3-2) to TRBJ1-6; unclear D gene. The germline V gene encodes CDR1 LGHDT and CDR2 YNNKEL (reference sequence). There are 17 residues in the CDR3. Trimming left V 7 bases short and J 0 bases short, with 16 bases between.

The chain recombines TRBV7-2 with TRBJ2-7; 11 nucleotides agree with TRBD2. The V segment lost 3 bases and the J segment 3 bases; nucleotides outside the gene matches: 4. The V gene's germline CDR1 is SGHTA and CDR2 FQGNSA. CDR3 length equals 15 residues. The CDR3 spells CASSFLTSGDYEQYF. The CDR3 coding sequence is TGTGCCAGCAGCTTTTTGACTAGCGGGGACTACGAGCAGTACTTC.

The CDR3 protein is CASSAGTVSYNEQFF. CDR3 DNA: TGTGCCAGCAGCGCCGGGACAGTATCCTACAATGAGCAGTTCTTC. The chain joins TRBV9 to TRBJ2-1; 7 bases match TRBD1. The CDR3 is 15 residues long. The V segment lost 3 bases and the J segment 1 base; nucleotides outside the gene matches: 4. From germline, CDR1 is SGDLS and CDR2 YYNGEE.

This chain connects TRBV19 to TRBJ2-5; 13 nucleotides align to TRBD2. Germline loops: CDR1 LNHDA, CDR2 SQIVND (reference sequence). The CDR3 has 17 residues. The ends lost 1 base at V and 2 bases at J; junction bases unmatched: 4. CDR3 in amino acids: CASSIGATSGGQETQYF. CDR3 sequence (DNA): TGTGCCAGTAGTATAGGCGCGACTAGCGGGGGGCAAGAGACCCAGTACTTC.

V and J are TRBV2 and TRBJ2-1; tentative D call: TRBD1 (5 bases). The V gene's germline CDR1 is SNHLY and CDR2 FYNNEI. V was cut by 6 bases and J by 6 bases, with 12 bases left in between. The CDR3 spans 13 residues. CDR3: CASRGPPSNEQFF. CDR3 DNA: TGTGCCAGCAGGGGGCCTCCCTCCAATGAGCAGTTCTTC. Based on the CDR3 plus reference TRBV2 and TRBJ2-1, the full variable domain is EPEVTQTPSHQVTQMGQEVILRCVPISNHLYFYWYRQILGQKVEFLVSFYNNEISEKSEIFDDQFSVERPDGSNFTLKIRSTKLEDSAMYFCASRGPPSNEQFFGPGTRLTVL.

The chain couples TRBV29-1 to TRBJ2-5, with D maybe TRBD2 (5 bases). The germline gives CDR1 SQVTM, CDR2 ANQGSEA. The CDR3 is 12 amino acids. V was clipped by 3 bases and J by 2 bases, with 7 bases between them. The CDR3: CSVEGVQETQYF. CDR3 nucleotide sequence: TGCAGCGTTGAGGGAGTTCAAGAGACCCAGTACTTC.

The chain carries TRBV5-1 and TRBJ2-1; 8 nucleotides line up with TRBD2. After removal of 4 bases from V and 3 bases from J, the junction contained 9 bases not matched to a gene. This CDR3 has 16 residues. CDR1 SGHRS and CDR2 YFSETQ come from the germline V gene. The CDR3 sequence: CASSPTPGTSYNEQFF. The CDR3, as DNA: TGCGCCAGCAGCCCAACTCCCGGGACTAGCTACAATGAGCAGTTCTTC.

V usage is TRBV12-3 or TRBV12-4 and J usage is TRBJ1-2; 9 bases agree with TRBD1. Unmatched junction bases numbered 8, after V lost 7 bases and J lost 8 bases. The length of the CDR3 is 13 residues. The CDR3 loop is CASTPQGALGYTF. CDR3 in DNA: TGTGCCAGCACACCACAGGGGGCGTTAGGCTACACCTTC.

The chain recombines TRBV6-1 with TRBJ1-5; 8 bases map to TRBD1. CDR3 length: 17 residues. V was pared by 1 base and J by 0 bases, with 5 bases of the junction left unmatched. Germline-derived CDR1 and CDR2 are MNHNS and SASEGT. The CDR3 loop reads CASSEGQDRDSNQPQHF. The DNA for the CDR3 is TGTGCCAGCAGTGAAGGGCAGGACAGGGATAGCAATCAGCCCCAGCATTTT.

The gene calls are TRBV19 and TRBJ2-1; 10 nucleotides align to TRBD2. The CDR3 is made up of 16 amino acids. Germline V gene lookup returns CDR1 LNHDA and CDR2 SQIVND (reference sequence). Germline trimming cut 6 bases from V and 4 bases from J; bases unmatched to any gene: 9. The CDR3 is CASRGSGGSVYNEQFF. The CDR3 nucleotides read TGTGCCAGTAGGGGTAGCGGGGGGTCGGTTTACAATGAGCAGTTCTTC.

This chain uses TRBV9 with TRBJ2-3, with 7 bases matching TRBD2. This CDR3 region has 15 residues. Germline CDR1 reads SGDLS; CDR2 reads YYNGEE. V dropped 0 bases and J dropped 4; count of bases not matched to a gene: 5. The CDR3 protein is CASSVVAGEADTQYF. The CDR3 DNA follows: TGTGCCAGCAGCGTAGTGGCGGGGGAGGCAGATACGCAGTATTTT.

The chain carries TRBV7-2 and TRBJ2-5; 8 positions agree with TRBD2. With 2 bases clipped from V and 5 bases from J, the junction kept 4 bases outside the gene matches. The germline V gene has CDR1 SGHTA and CDR2 FQGNSA. The CDR3 spans 14 residues. The CDR3 bases are TGTGCCAGCAGCTTACGGGGGGGCCGGGAGACCCAGTACTTC. Its translation: CASSLRGGRETQYF.

V and J are TRBV27 and TRBJ2-5; 9 bases are a match to TRBD2. This CDR3 region has 16 residues. Germline V gives CDR1 MNHEY, CDR2 SMNVEV (reference sequence). Trimming took 2 bases from V and 1 from J; bases not matched to a gene: 5. The CDR3 DNA reads as TGTGCCAGCAGTTTAATAGCAGCGGGGGGCCAAGAGACCCAGTACTTC. Its protein product is CASSLIAAGGQETQYF.

Regarding this clone: At one end the junction does not follow the germline gene, possibly because of a read error. The chain recombines TRBV11-2 with TRBJ1-1; possibly TRBD1 for D (5 bases). CDR1 and CDR2 (germline): SGHAT, FQNNGV. The CDR3 has 12 amino acids. CDR3 in amino acids: CASSLGGDARDF. CDR3 DNA sequence: TGTGCCAGCAGCTTAGGGGGGGACGCCCGTGATTTT. Variable domain in full (rest from reference TRBV11-2 and TRBJ1-1): EAGVAQSPRYKIIEKRQSVAFWCNPISGHATLYWYQQILGQGPKLLIQFQNNGVVDDSQLPKDRFSAERLKGVDSTLKIQPAKLEDSAVYLCASSLGGDARDFGQGTRLTVV.

The chain couples TRBV7-3 to TRBJ2-5; D is possibly TRBD1 (7 bases). V dropped 6 bases and J dropped 4 bases, with 18 bases sitting between them. The CDR3 has 15 residues. Germline CDR1 is SGHTA and CDR2 is FQGTGA. CDR3 sequence: CASSLGQGGGETQYF. The CDR3 DNA follows: TGTGCCAGCAGTTTAGGGCAGGGGGGAGGAGAGACCCAGTACTTC.

This clone was detected only once. The J gene is TRBJ1-2, the V gene TRBV10-2, with 8 nucleotides matching TRBD1. This CDR3 has 14 residues. J was trimmed by 2 bases and V by 5 bases; bases with no gene match: 4. Per germline, CDR1 WSHSY and CDR2 SAAADI. This CDR3 reads CASSWDRRNYGYTF. CDR3 in DNA: TGCGCCAGCAGTTGGGACAGGCGGAACTATGGCTACACCTTC.